This entry lists 20 T cell receptor beta chains sequenced from one sample in a study of beta chain features in type 1 diabetes. The authors reverse transcribed all of the isolated RNA, so sequencing captured expressed TCRB transcripts. Profiling relied on immunoSEQ multiplex PCR, and the TCRdb table lists in-frame clones only, not all of them. The sample carries approximately 400,000 clones, about 16% recorded once. The sample comprised naive CD4+ T cells from blood. All receptors come from a woman in her late teens or twenties in good health.

The chain links TRBV4-1 to TRBJ2-7; a weak D match, TRBD1 (6 bases). This CDR3 is built from 16 residues. Germline V gene lookup returns CDR1 MGHRA and CDR2 YSYEKL. The V and J ends lost 4 bases and 1 base respectively, with 17 bases between them. The CDR3 DNA reads as TGCGCCAGCAGCCGGGACCCGGACAGTCCGTCCTACGAGCAGTACTTC. Encoded protein: CASSRDPDSPSYEQYF.

The chain joins TRBV11-2 to TRBJ2-3; the match to TRBD2 covers 9 bases. The germline V gene has CDR1 SGHAT and CDR2 FQNNGV. This CDR3 has 16 residues. V was pared by 4 bases and J by 3 bases, with 8 bases of the junction left unmatched. The CDR3 sequence: CASSSLAGVGTDTQYF. In DNA form, the CDR3 reads TGTGCCAGCAGCTCCTTAGCGGGAGTGGGTACAGATACGCAGTATTTT. The complete variable domain, with remaining parts taken from reference TRBV11-2 and TRBJ2-3, reads EAGVAQSPRYKIIEKRQSVAFWCNPISGHATLYWYQQILGQGPKLLIQFQNNGVVDDSQLPKDRFSAERLKGVDSTLKIQPAKLEDSAVYLCASSSLAGVGTDTQYFGPGTRLTVL.

This clone was found a few times. CDR3 coding DNA: TGTGCCAGCAGTACCTCTACTCTCCGGGTCCAAAACATTCAGTACTTC. This gives the protein CASSTSTLRVQNIQYF. J is TRBJ2-4 and V is TRBV25-1; D is undetermined. Germline V gene data show CDR1 as MGHDK and CDR2 as SYGVNS. The CDR3 has 16 residues. V was cut by 5 bases and J by 5 bases, with 19 bases left in between.

Only one count was recorded for this clone. The gene calls are TRBV11-2 and TRBJ1-1; TRBD1 might be the D (6 bases). Germline V gene lookup returns CDR1 SGHAT and CDR2 FQNNGV. V was trimmed by 0 bases and J by 1 base, leaving 21 bases between them. This CDR3 has 19 residues. The DNA of the CDR3 is TGTGCCAGCAGCTTAGATCTAATTACAGGGCGTAAAAGGAACACTGAAGCTTTCTTT. Translated, it gives CASSLDLITGRKRNTEAFF.

This clone was found a few times. The CDR3 nucleotides are TGCGCCAGCAGCCGAGACTACTCGAACACCGGGGAGCTGTTTTTT. The encoded protein is CASSRDYSNTGELFF. This chain connects TRBV5-1 to TRBJ2-2; tentative D call: TRBD2 (5 bases). Deletions cut 4 bases from V and 0 bases from J, with 10 bases between. The CDR3 runs to 15 residues. Germline CDR1 is SGHRS and CDR2 is YFSETQ.

The rearrangement uses TRBV27 and TRBJ1-1; 10 bases are shared with TRBD1. Germline V gives CDR1 MNHEY, CDR2 SMNVEV (reference sequence). Trimming took 6 bases from V and 4 from J; bases not matched to a gene: 5. The CDR3 is 14 amino acids. In DNA form, the CDR3 reads TGTGCCAGCAGAATGACAGGGGGCCGCACTGAAGCTTTCTTT. Translating gives CASRMTGGRTEAFF.

The rearrangement joins TRBV9 to TRBJ2-1; 8 bases match TRBD2. The CDR3 covers 15 residues. The ends lost 6 bases at V and 4 bases at J; junction bases unmatched: 9. CDR1 SGDLS and CDR2 YYNGEE come from the germline V gene. CDR3: CASTEGGRPYNEQFF. The CDR3 DNA follows: TGTGCCAGCACGGAGGGCGGGAGGCCATACAATGAGCAGTTCTTC. The full variable domain, completed using reference TRBV9 and TRBJ2-1, is DSGVTQTPKHLITATGQRVTLRCSPRSGDLSVYWYQQSLDQGLQFLIQYYNGEERAKGNILERFSAQQFPDLHSELNLSSLELGDSALYFCASTEGGRPYNEQFFGPGTRLTVL.

The chain links TRBV7-2 to TRBJ2-6, with 7 bases fitting TRBD1. The germline V gene encodes CDR1 SGHTA and CDR2 FQGNSA. The CDR3 length is 18 residues. The V segment lost 0 bases and the J segment 0 bases; nucleotides outside the gene matches: 5. DNA for the CDR3: TGTGCCAGCAGCTTAGCCGGGACAGCCCTCTCTGGGGCCAACGTCCTGACTTTC. The encoded protein is CASSLAGTALSGANVLTF.

This chain links TRBV11-3 with TRBJ2-7; TRBD2 might be the D (6 bases). The V and J ends lost 5 bases and 5 bases respectively, with 16 bases between them. The CDR3 is made up of 14 amino acids. Germline assignment: CDR1 SGHNT and CDR2 YENEEA. This chain's CDR3 is CASSVGGNRDEQYF. DNA for the CDR3: TGTGCCAGCAGCGTGGGAGGAAATCGGGACGAGCAGTACTTC.

Concerning this clone: The sample holds other DNA sequences that translate to the same CDR3. The chain employs TRBV29-1 and TRBJ2-6, with D possibly TRBD2 on 5 matching bases. CDR1 is SQVTM, CDR2 ANQGSEA, per germline. There are 13 residues in the CDR3. V was cut by 6 bases and J by 0 bases, with 6 bases left in between. As DNA, the CDR3 is TGCAGCGTGAGGGTCTCTGGGGCCAACGTCCTGACTTTC. Amino acids: CSVRVSGANVLTF.

The V gene is TRBV9, the J gene TRBJ1-2, with 7 bases that match TRBD1. The CDR3 totals 15 residues. Germline CDR1 SGDLS, CDR2 YYNGEE. Trimming at V came to 4 bases and at J to 1 base, leaving 7 bases not matched to a gene. For the CDR3, the DNA is TGTGCCAGCAGCCCGACAGGGACGCTTAACTATGGCTACACCTTC. It is translated as CASSPTGTLNYGYTF. The whole variable domain, filled in from reference TRBV9 and TRBJ1-2, reads DSGVTQTPKHLITATGQRVTLRCSPRSGDLSVYWYQQSLDQGLQFLIQYYNGEERAKGNILERFSAQQFPDLHSELNLSSLELGDSALYFCASSPTGTLNYGYTFGSGTRLTVV.

V usage is TRBV15 and J usage is TRBJ2-6, with D unclear. The CDR3 has 13 residues. V dropped 0 bases and J dropped 9 bases, with 6 bases sitting between them. Germline V gene data show CDR1 as LNHNV and CDR2 as YYDKDF (reference sequence). The chain's CDR3 is CATSRDPSNVLTF. DNA of the CDR3: TGTGCCACCAGCAGAGATCCTAGCAACGTCCTGACTTTC. Full variable domain (remainder filled in from reference TRBV15 and TRBJ2-6): DAMVIQNPRYQVTQFGKPVTLSCSQTLNHNVMYWYQQKSSQAPKLLFHYYDKDFNNEADTPDNFQSRRPNTSFCFLDIRSPGLGDTAMYLCATSRDPSNVLTFGAGSRLTVL.

This chain links TRBV7-9 with TRBJ1-2, with D unclear. V gave up 2 bases and J gave up 3 bases, with 10 bases separating them. This CDR3 has 14 amino acids. CDR1 SEHNR and CDR2 FQNEAQ come from the germline V gene (reference sequence). The chain's CDR3 is CASSLPGTHYGYTF. The CDR3 bases are TGTGCCAGCAGCTTACCGGGAACACACTATGGCTACACCTTC.

This rearrangement joins TRBV29-1 to TRBJ1-1; perhaps TRBD1 as D (5 bases). From germline, CDR1 is SQVTM and CDR2 ANQGSEA. This CDR3 is built from 13 residues. Trimming removed 3 bases from V and 1 base from J, with 9 bases in between. CDR3 protein: CSVEDTRNTEAFF. CDR3 nucleotide sequence: TGCAGCGTTGAGGACACCCGGAACACTGAAGCTTTCTTT.

The J gene is TRBJ2-3, the V gene TRBV5-4; D is undetermined. CDR1 and CDR2 from the germline V gene are SGHNT and YYREEE (reference sequence). This CDR3 comprises 15 residues. V was pared by 2 bases and J by 2 bases, with 12 bases between. The CDR3 region has the DNA TGTGCCAGCAGCTTTGGTACTCTGAACACAGATACGCAGTATTTT. It codes for CASSFGTLNTDTQYF.

This clone was counted a few times. This sequence joins TRBV7-3 and TRBJ2-3; TRBD1 matches at 9 bases. Per germline, CDR1 SGHTA and CDR2 FQGTGA. The CDR3 contains 14 residues. The junction had 3 bases not matched to a gene; V was cut back by 6 bases and J by 2 bases. CDR3 nucleotide sequence: TGTGCCAGCAGGGGGACAGGGCACACAGATACGCAGTATTTT. This encodes CASRGTGHTDTQYF.

This clone was seen only a few times. This sequence joins TRBV4-1 and TRBJ2-3; D not resolved. This CDR3 spans 15 amino acids. Trimming took off 1 base at V and 2 bases at J, with 10 bases between the two ends. Germline-derived CDR1 and CDR2 are MGHRA and YSYEKL. The CDR3 DNA follows: TGCGCCAGCAGCCAAGGACAAAGCAACACAGATACGCAGTATTTT. Its translation: CASSQGQSNTDTQYF.

This clone was seen a handful of times. The chain carries TRBV7-2 and TRBJ2-7; D call uncertain. Germline values: CDR1 SGHTA, CDR2 FQGNSA. The CDR3 consists of 12 residues. The V end was cut by 5 bases, the J end by 0 bases, with 5 bases between. CDR3 sequence: CASSRPSYEQYF. The CDR3 DNA reads as TGTGCCAGCAGCCGTCCCTCCTACGAGCAGTACTTC.

This clone appeared a few times. The chain uses TRBV7-3 and TRBJ2-1; 8 nucleotides align to TRBD2. CDR3 length: 17 amino acids. Per germline, CDR1 SGHTA and CDR2 FQGTGA. V shed 6 bases, J shed 3 bases, and the junction held 13 bases outside the gene matches. CDR3 sequence (DNA): TGTGCCAGCAGTTCCAATGTAGCGGGGAGTTACTACAATGAGCAGTTCTTC. Encoded protein: CASSSNVAGSYYNEQFF.

This clone was counted between two and nine times. The rearrangement uses TRBV19 and TRBJ2-1; TRBD2 matches 8 bases. Germline trimming cut 2 bases from V and 4 bases from J; bases unmatched to any gene: 4. The CDR3 spans 15 residues. CDR1 and CDR2 (germline): LNHDA, SQIVND (reference sequence). The CDR3 sequence: CASSILAGQYNEQFF. CDR3 nucleotides: TGTGCCAGTAGTATACTAGCGGGTCAATACAATGAGCAGTTCTTC.